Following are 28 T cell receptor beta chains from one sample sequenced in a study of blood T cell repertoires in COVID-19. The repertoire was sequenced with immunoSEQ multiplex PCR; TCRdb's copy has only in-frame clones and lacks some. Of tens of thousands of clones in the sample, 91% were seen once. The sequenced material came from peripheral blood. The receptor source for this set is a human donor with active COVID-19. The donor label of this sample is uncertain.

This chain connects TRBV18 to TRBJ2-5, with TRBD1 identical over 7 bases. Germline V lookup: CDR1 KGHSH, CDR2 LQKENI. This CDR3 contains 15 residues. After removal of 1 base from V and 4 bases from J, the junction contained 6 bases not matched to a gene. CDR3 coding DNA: TGTGCCAGCTCACCACGACAGGGCTTGACAGAGACCCAGTACTTC. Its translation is CASSPRQGLTETQYF.

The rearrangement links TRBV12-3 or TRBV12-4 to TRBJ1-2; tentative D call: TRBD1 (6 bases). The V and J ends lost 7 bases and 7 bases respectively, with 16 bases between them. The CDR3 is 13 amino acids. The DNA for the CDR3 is TGTGCCAGCAACATTGGGGGCTTGGGTGGCTACACCTTC. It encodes CASNIGGLGGYTF.

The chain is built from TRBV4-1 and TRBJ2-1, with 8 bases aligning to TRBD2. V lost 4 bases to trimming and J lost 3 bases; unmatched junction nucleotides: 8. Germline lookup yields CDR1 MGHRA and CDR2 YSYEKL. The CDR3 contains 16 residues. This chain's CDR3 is CASSLQEGTSYNEQFF. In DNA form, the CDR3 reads TGCGCCAGCAGCCTCCAAGAGGGGACTAGCTACAATGAGCAGTTCTTC.

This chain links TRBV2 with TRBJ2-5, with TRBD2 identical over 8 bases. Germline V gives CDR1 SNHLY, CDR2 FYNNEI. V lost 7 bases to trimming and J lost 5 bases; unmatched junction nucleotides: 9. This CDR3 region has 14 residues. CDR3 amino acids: CASNGGGLMETQYF. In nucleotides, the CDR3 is TGTGCCAGCAACGGGGGGGGATTGATGGAGACCCAGTACTTC.

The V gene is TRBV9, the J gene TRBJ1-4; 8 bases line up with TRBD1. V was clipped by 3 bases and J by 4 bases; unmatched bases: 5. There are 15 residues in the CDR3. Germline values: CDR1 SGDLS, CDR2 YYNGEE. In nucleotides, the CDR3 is TGTGCCAGCAGCGAACAGGGGGTCCATAATGAAAAACTGTTTTTT. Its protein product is CASSEQGVHNEKLFF.

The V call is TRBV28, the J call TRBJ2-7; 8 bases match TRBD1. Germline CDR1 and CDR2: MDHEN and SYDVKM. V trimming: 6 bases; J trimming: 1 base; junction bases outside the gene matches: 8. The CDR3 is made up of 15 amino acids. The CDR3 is CASRPPGQASYEQYF. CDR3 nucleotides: TGTGCCAGCAGACCGCCGGGACAGGCTTCCTACGAGCAGTACTTC.

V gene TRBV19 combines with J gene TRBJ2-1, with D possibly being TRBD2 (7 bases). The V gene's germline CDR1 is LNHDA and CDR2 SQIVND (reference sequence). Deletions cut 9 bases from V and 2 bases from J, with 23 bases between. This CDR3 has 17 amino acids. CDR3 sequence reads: CARLPKRGRGAYNEQFF. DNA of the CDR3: TGTGCCAGACTCCCAAAGCGAGGGAGGGGGGCCTACAATGAGCAGTTCTTC.

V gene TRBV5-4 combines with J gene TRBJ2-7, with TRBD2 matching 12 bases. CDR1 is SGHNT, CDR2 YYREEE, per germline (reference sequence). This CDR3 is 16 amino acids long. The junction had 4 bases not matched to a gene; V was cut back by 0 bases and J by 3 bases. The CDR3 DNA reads TGTGCCAGCAGCTTGGGTGGACTAGCGGGGATCTACGAGCAGTACTTC. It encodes CASSLGGLAGIYEQYF.

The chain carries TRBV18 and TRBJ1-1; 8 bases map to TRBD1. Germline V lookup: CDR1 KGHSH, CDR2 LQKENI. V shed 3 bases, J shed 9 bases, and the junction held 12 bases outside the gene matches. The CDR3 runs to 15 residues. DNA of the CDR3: TGTGCCAGCTCACCGCAGATGCAGGGGGCTGGGAAAGCTTTCTTT. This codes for CASSPQMQGAGKAFF.

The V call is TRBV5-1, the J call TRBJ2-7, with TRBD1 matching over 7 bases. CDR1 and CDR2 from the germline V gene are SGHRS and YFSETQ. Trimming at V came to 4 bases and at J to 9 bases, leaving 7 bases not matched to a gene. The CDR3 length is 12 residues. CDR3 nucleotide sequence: TGCGCCAGCAGCCCGGACAGGTCCGGGCAGTACTTC. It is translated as CASSPDRSGQYF. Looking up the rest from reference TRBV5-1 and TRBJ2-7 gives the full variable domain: KAGVTQTPRYLIKTRGQQVTLSCSPISGHRSVSWYQQTPGQGLQFLFEYFSETQRNKGNFPGRFSGRQFSNSRSEMNVSTLELGDSALYLCASSPDRSGQYFGPGTRLTVT.

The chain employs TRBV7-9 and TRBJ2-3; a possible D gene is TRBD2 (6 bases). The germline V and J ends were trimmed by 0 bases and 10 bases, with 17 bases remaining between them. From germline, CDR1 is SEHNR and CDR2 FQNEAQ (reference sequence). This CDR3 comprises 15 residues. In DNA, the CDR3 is TGTGCCAGCAGCTTAGCGGCGGGACTTCTTCAAGCGCAGTATTTT. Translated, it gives CASSLAAGLLQAQYF.

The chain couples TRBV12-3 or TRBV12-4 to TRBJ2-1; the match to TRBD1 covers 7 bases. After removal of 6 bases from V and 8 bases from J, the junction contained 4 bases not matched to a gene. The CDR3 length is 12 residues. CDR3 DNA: TGTGCCAGCAGGCGACAGGGCGATGAGCAGTTCTTC. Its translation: CASRRQGDEQFF.

CDR3 amino acids: CASSQQDSLSTDTQYF. The DNA of the CDR3 is TGCGCCAGCAGCCAACAGGACTCCCTTTCCACAGATACGCAGTATTTT. The V call is TRBV4-1, the J call TRBJ2-3; perhaps TRBD2 as D (5 bases). The CDR3 is 16 amino acids. CDR1 MGHRA and CDR2 YSYEKL come from the germline V gene. With 2 bases removed from V and 2 bases from J, the gap between germline ends came to 14 bases.

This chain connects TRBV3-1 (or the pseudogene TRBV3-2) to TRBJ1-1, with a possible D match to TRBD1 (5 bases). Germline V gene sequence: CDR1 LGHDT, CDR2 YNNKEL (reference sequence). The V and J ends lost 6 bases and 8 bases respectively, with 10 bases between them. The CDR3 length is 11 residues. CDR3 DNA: TGTGCCAGCAGTCCAGGGAGGGAAGCTTTCTTT. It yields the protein CASSPGREAFF.

This chain's CDR3 is CASSDRQGSYEQYF. The DNA of the CDR3 is TGTGCCAGCAGTGACAGACAGGGTTCCTACGAGCAGTACTTC. This chain connects TRBV6-2 or TRBV6-3 to TRBJ2-7; 7 nucleotides line up with TRBD1. V gave up 5 bases and J gave up 1 base; unmatched junction bases: 5. The CDR3 consists of 14 residues. Germline CDR1 MNHEY, CDR2 SVGEGT.

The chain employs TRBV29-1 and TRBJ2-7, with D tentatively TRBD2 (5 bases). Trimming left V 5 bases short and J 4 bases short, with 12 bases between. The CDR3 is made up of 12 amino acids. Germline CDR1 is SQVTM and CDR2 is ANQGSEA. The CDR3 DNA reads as TGCAGCGTTACTGGAGGTGGATACGAGCAGTACTTC. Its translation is CSVTGGGYEQYF.

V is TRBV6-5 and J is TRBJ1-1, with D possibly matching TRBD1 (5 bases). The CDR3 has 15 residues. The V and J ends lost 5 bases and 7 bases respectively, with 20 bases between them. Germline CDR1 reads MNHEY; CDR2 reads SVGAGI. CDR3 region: CASSPRVSVRFEAFF. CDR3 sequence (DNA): TGTGCCAGCAGTCCCAGGGTGTCGGTGAGATTTGAAGCTTTCTTT.

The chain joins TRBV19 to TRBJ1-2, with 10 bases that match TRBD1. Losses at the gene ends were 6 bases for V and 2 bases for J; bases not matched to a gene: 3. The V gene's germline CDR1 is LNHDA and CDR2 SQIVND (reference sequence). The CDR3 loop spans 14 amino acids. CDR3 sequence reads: CASSLDRGNYGYTF. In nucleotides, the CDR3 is TGTGCCAGTAGCCTGGACAGGGGGAACTATGGCTACACCTTC.

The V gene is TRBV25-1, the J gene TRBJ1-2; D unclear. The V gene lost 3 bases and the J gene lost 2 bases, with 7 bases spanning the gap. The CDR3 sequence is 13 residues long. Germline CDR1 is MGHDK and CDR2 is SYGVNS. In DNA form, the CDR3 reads TGTGCCAGCAGTGAGGCAGGCAACTATGGCTACACCTTC. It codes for CASSEAGNYGYTF.

The CDR3 nucleotides are TGTGCTAGTGGCCCAGCCACGACAGGGTCAGATACGCAGTATTTT. Encoded protein: CASGPATTGSDTQYF. The J gene is TRBJ2-3, the V gene TRBV12-5; 7 bases fit TRBD1. Germline-derived CDR1 and CDR2 are LGHNT and FRNRAP. J lost 4 bases, V lost 6 bases, and 10 bases had no gene match. CDR3 length: 15 residues.

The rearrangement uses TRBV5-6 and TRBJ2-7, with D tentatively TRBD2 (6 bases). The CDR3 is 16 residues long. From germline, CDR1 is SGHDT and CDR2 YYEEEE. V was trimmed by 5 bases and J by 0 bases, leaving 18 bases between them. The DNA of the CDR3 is TGTGCCAGCAGTTATGTCATCCGCGGGGACTCCTACGAGCAGTACTTC. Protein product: CASSYVIRGDSYEQYF.

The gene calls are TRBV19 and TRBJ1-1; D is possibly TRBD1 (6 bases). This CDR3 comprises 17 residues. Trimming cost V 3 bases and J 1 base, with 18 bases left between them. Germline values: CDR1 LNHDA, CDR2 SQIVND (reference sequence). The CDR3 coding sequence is TGTGCCAGTAGTATTGTTCCCCAGGGGAAAACGAACACTGAAGCTTTCTTT. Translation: CASSIVPQGKTNTEAFF.

CDR3 residues: CASSEQGGSLNSPLHF. The CDR3 nucleotides read TGTGCCAGCAGCGAACAGGGGGGTAGCTTGAATTCACCCCTCCACTTT. The chain uses TRBV7-2 and TRBJ1-6; 8 bases align to TRBD1. This CDR3 has 16 amino acids. Germline lookup yields CDR1 SGHTA and CDR2 FQGNSA. Losses at the gene ends were 5 bases for V and 7 bases for J; bases not matched to a gene: 10.

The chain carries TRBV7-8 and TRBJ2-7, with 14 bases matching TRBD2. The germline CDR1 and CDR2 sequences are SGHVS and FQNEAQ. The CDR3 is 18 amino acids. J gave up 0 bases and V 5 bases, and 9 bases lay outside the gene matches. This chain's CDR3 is CASSPGLAGGLSSYEQYF. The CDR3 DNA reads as TGTGCCAGCAGCCCCGGACTAGCGGGAGGTCTTAGCTCCTACGAGCAGTACTTC.

This chain's CDR3 is CASNPGEATDTQYF. CDR3 bases: TGCGCCAGCAACCCGGGAGAGGCCACAGATACGCAGTATTTT. The rearrangement links TRBV5-1 to TRBJ2-3, with D tentatively TRBD2 (6 bases). The CDR3 is 14 amino acids. From germline, CDR1 is SGHRS and CDR2 YFSETQ. Deletions cut 6 bases from V and 2 bases from J, with 13 bases between.

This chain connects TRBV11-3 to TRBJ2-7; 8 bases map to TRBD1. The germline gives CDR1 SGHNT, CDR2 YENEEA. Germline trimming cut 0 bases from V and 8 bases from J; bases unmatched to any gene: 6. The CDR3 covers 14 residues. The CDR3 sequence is CASSLDRQGAKQYF. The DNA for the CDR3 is TGTGCCAGCAGCTTAGATCGGCAGGGGGCTAAGCAGTACTTC.

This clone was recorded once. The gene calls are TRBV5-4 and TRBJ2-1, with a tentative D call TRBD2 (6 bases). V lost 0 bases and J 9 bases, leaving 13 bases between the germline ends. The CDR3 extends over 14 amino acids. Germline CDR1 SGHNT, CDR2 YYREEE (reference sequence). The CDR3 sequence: CASSLDFSGFEQFF. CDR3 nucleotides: TGTGCCAGCAGCTTGGACTTTAGCGGATTTGAGCAGTTCTTC. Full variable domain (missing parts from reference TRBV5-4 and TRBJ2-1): ETGVTQSPTHLIKTRGQQVTLRCSSQSGHNTVSWYQQALGQGPQFIFQYYREEENGRGNFPPRFSGLQFPNYSSELNVNALELDDSALYLCASSLDFSGFEQFFGPGTRLTVL.

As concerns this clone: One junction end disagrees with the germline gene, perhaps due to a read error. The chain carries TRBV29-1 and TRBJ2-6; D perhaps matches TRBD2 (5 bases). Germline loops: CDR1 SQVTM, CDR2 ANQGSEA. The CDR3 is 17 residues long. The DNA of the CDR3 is TGCAGCGTTGAAGCGGAGGCAGTGCCATCTGGGACCAACGTCCTGACTTTC. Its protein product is CSVEAEAVPSGTNVLTF.